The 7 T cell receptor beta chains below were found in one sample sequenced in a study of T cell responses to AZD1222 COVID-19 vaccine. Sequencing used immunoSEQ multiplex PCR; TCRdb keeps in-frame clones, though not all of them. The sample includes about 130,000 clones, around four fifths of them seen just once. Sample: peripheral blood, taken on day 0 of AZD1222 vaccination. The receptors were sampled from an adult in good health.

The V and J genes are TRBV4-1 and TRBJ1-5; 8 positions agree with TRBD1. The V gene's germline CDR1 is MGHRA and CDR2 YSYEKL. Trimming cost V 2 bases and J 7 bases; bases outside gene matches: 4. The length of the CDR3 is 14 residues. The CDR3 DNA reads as TGCGCCAGCAGCCAATGGACAGGGTACCAGCCCCAGCATTTT. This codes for CASSQWTGYQPQHF.

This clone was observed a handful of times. Written as DNA, the CDR3 is TGTGCCAGCAGCCTAAACAAGAACACTGAAGCTTTCTTT. Translating it yields CASSLNKNTEAFF. The chain combines TRBV7-3 with TRBJ1-1; D is unclear. This CDR3 contains 13 residues. The V and J ends lost 5 bases and 1 base respectively, with 8 bases between them. Germline-derived CDR1 and CDR2 are SGHTA and FQGTGA. Based on the CDR3 plus reference TRBV7-3 and TRBJ1-1, the full variable domain is GAGVSQTPSNKVTEKGKYVELRCDPISGHTALYWYRQSLGQGPEFLIYFQGTGAADDSGLPNDRFFAVRPEGSVSTLKIQRTERGDSAVYLCASSLNKNTEAFFGQGTRLTVV.

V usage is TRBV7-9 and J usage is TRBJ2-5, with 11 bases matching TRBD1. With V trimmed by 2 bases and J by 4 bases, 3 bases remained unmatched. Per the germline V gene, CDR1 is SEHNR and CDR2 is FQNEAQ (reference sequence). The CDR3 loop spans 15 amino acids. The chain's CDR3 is CASSLKDRGLETQYF. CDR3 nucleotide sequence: TGTGCCAGCAGCTTAAAGGACAGGGGGCTAGAGACCCAGTACTTC.

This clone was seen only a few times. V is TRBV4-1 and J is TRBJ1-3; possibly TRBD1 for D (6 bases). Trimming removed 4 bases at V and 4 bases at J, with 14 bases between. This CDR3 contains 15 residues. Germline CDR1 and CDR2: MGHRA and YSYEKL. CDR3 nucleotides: TGCGCCAGCAGCCTATACAGGGATAGGGGAAACACCATATATTTT. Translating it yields CASSLYRDRGNTIYF.

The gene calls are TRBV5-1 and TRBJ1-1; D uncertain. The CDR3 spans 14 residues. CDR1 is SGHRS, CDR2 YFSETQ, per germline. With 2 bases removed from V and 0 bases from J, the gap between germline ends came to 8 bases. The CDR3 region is CASSLGPMNTEAFF. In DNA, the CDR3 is TGCGCCAGCAGCTTAGGACCCATGAACACTGAAGCTTTCTTT.

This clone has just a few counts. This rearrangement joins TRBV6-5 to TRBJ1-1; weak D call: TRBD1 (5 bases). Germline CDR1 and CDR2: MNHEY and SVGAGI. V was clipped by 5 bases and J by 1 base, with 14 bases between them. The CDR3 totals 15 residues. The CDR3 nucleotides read TGTGCCAGCAGTACCCCGGTGGGGGGGAACACTGAAGCTTTCTTT. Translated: CASSTPVGGNTEAFF.

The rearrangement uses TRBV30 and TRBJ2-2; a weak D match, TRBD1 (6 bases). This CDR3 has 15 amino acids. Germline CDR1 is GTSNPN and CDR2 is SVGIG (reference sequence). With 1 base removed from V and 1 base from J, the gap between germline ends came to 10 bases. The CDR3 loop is CAWSAKGQNTGELFF. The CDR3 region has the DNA TGTGCCTGGAGTGCAAAGGGACAGAACACCGGGGAGCTGTTTTTT.